Reported below is one T cell receptor beta chain. Its specific antigen is unknown. No base quality information exists; no much larger clone differs at one position. These data originate in a study of long-term antiretroviral therapy in people with HIV (dated by TCRdb to between 2021 and 2024). In the study overall: The earliest samples were collected about a decade before the 2015 WHO recommendation for immediate ART, when ART was typically delayed until CD4 counts fell. The cohort contributed over 150 cryopreserved PBMC samples from about 33 adults with confirmed HIV infection, collected serially over a mean of approximately 6 years (range 1-12). A retrospective serial study tested whether ART initiation and durable HIV suppression were associated with changes in peripheral blood TRB repertoire composition and diversity. No cross-contamination during QIAcube processing was seen in test extractions of a monoclonal T-cell line run alongside around 30 polyclonal samples. Among the approximately 32 participants with HIV, ten to eleven were female.

The CDR3, from cysteine to phenylalanine, totals 17 residues. Only CDR3 DNA is held: 51 bases, read in frame from base 1. CDR1 and CDR2 were assigned from the germline V gene as SQVTM and ANQGSEA. A distance of 13 bases separates the germline ends of V and J, which lose 1 base and 0 bases respectively. The immunoSEQ hsTCRB v3.0 assay was used at survey level resolution to sequence the TRB variable region. A depth of roughly 40,000-50,000 T-cell genomes per sample was targeted for TRB sequencing. TRB libraries were pooled and sequenced on an Illumina MiSeq using a v3 150-cycle kit. In the source study's methods: Repertoire analysis was performed in R inside a reproducible Nextflow workflow that covered QC, data transformation and analysis. LymphoSeq2, an R package for AIRR-Seq data exploration, was used to implement custom analyses. A few samples that produced fewer than 5000 total TRB sequences were removed, so about 200 HIV repertoires were analyzed. Among the roughly 180 retained HIV repertoires, about 57 were collected before ART initiation and around 130 after ART initiation. Each repertoire was downsampled to 5000 TRB nucleotide sequences, and summary statistics were averaged across 100 downsampling iterations. TRB sequences were retained for analysis only if CDR3 regions of at least seven amino acids were present. Diversity was assessed using a clonality score derived from Shannon entropy and using the Gini coefficient. In the repertoire networks, any two of the top 5000 CDR3 amino acid sequences were linked whenever the two sequences differed by an edit distance of one. Antigen specificity groups and MHC restriction were predicted for TRB CDR3 amino acid sequences with GLIPH2. To flag known CMV, EBV, HIV or tissue antigen associations, CDR3 amino acid sequences were matched against VDJdb and McPAS-TCR. Pre-ART, post-ART and control groups were compared with Wilcoxon signed-rank tests and Holm-Bonferroni correction. TCRdb's version of the immuneACCESS table is confined to in-frame rearrangements and falls short of the full clone set. An unresolved V gene accounts for under half of the shortfall where checked; the remainder is of unknown origin. That table furnishes V, J and clone size, whereas the DNA furnished D and trimming. The sample table holds about 31,000 clones, of which roughly 77% were seen once. More than 3% of the sample is held by the ten biggest clonotypes.

The study at large found these results: Unsorted PBMC were profiled instead of sorted CD4+ and CD8+ T cells because pre-ART samples had limited cell numbers. The samples span the years 2004 to 2017, and the ART regimens used at that time may not be as effective as current regimens. Because PBMC availability was limited, only the TCR beta chain was sequenced, with no alpha chain pairing. ART initiation was associated with a significant increase in TRB diversity, but diversity stayed significantly below transplant donor controls even after long-term ART. Expanded TRB clones identified before ART initiation dominated the repertoire across all time points, though the dominance fluctuated and decreased in many PLHIV after ART. Inferences about post-ART repertoire changes are limited because no data were available on ART adherence, viral resistance or therapy changes. Narrower CDR3 length ranges were observed in HIV repertoires than in controls, and an antigen-experienced repertoire with only a slight naive shift after ART was suggested by the network structure.

Participants were included only if at least one PBMC sample before ART initiation and at least two post-ART samples were available. Every participant with HIV received treatment in the United States of America. Before DNA extraction, cryopreserved samples of about 0.95-10 million PBMC were thawed and washed. At the time of the earliest PBMC sample for each participant with HIV, ages ranged from about 20 to 54 years. PBMC samples from each participant spanned 1-4 timepoints before ART initiation and 2-8 timepoints after ART initiation, with a median of 7 samples. Serial HIV viral load, CD4+ T-cell count, ART history and demographic data were obtained for every participant. Using a Qiagen kit on a QIAcube, genomic DNA was extracted from unsorted PBMC, with samples processed in batches of 12.

This receptor chain uses TRBV29-1 and TRBJ2-6, with TRBD1 tentatively as D gene (7 bases match). The receptor's source is a man between 18 and 35 years old with HIV. The input for sequencing was unsorted PBMCs, taken 1.9 years after starting antiretroviral therapy. The CDR3 here reads CSVEGGDSRSGANVLTF. The nucleotide sequence is TGCAGCGTTGAAGGGGGGGACAGCCGCTCTGGGGCCAACGTCCTGACTTTC.